The following is a TCR beta chain sequence with its context. This sample stems from a study of blood T cell repertoires in COVID-19. On the study more broadly: From the United States, Italy and Spain came samples of acute and convalescent COVID-19.

Profiling relied on immunoSEQ multiplex PCR, and the TCRdb table lists in-frame clones only, not all of them. The repertoire holds approximately 260,000 clones, with more than 70% as singletons. Between the trimmed V and J ends, which lost 4 bases and 4 bases, there was a span of 19 bases. The CDR3 extends over 16 amino acids. CDR1 is MGHRA and CDR2 is YSYEKL in the germline V gene. V usage is TRBV4-1 and J usage is TRBJ1-1; no firm D call. Sequencing used peripheral blood. The clonotype originates from a woman between 40 and 50 years old who had recovered from COVID-19. The CDR3 is CASSPPTFLAGTEAFF. In nucleotides, the CDR3 is TGCGCCAGCAGCCCTCCCACGTTTCTGGCGGGCACTGAAGCTTTCTTT.